The 22 T cell receptor beta chains in this list originate from one sample, sequenced in a study of T-cell memory formation after mild COVID-19. TCRdb analysed the 5' RACE reads with MiXCR anew, one entry per CDR3 protein. This table has about 340,000 distinct CDR3 sequences, roughly 15% appearing once. Sequencing input: PBMCs or a T cell subset sorted from them (not recorded which). These receptors were collected from a man aged 18 to 29 who had mild COVID-19 (a few samples of this study predate the infection). Cell type and time point are not known.

V and J are TRBV24-1 and TRBJ2-3, with 8 bases lining up with TRBD2. The CDR3 is 15 residues long. Germline-derived CDR1 and CDR2 are KGHDR and SFDVKD. Unmatched junction bases numbered 8, after V lost 3 bases and J lost 7 bases. The CDR3 region has the DNA TGTGCCACCAGTGATAGCGGGGGAGGAAGTTATACGCAGTATTTT. This encodes CATSDSGGGSYTQYF.

The V call is TRBV28, the J call TRBJ2-7; TRBD1 matches at 8 bases. The germline V gene encodes CDR1 MDHEN and CDR2 SYDVKM. Germline trimming cut 7 bases from V and 7 bases from J; bases unmatched to any gene: 12. CDR3 length: 14 amino acids. CDR3 loop: CASTPGQGGREQYV. CDR3 DNA: TGTGCCAGCACCCCTGGACAGGGAGGAAGGGAGCAGTACGTC.

This clonotype was picked up a small number of times. The chain is built from TRBV5-8 and TRBJ2-7, with 12 nucleotides matching TRBD1. V was clipped by 4 bases and J by 7 bases; unmatched bases: 9. Per germline, CDR1 SGHTS and CDR2 YDEGEE. CDR3 length: 15 amino acids. The CDR3 coding sequence is TGTGCCAGCAGCGGCCCGGGACAGGGGGCCGAGGAGCAGTACTTC. Its translation: CASSGPGQGAEEQYF.

The table lists this clonotype with many counts. The chain recombines TRBV5-1 with TRBJ1-1; D remains ambiguous. This CDR3 contains 10 residues. Trimming removed 7 bases from V and 2 bases from J, with 3 bases in between. CDR1 and CDR2 (germline): SGHRS, YFSETQ. For the CDR3, the DNA is TGCGCCAGCTTTAACACTGAAGCTTTCTTT. Protein product: CASFNTEAFF.

The V gene is TRBV4-2, the J gene TRBJ2-7; 10 nucleotides match TRBD2. The CDR3 totals 18 residues. CDR1 is LGHNA and CDR2 is YNFKEQ in the germline V gene. After removal of 1 base from V and 4 bases from J, the junction contained 13 bases not matched to a gene. CDR3 residues: CASSQAWTSGSPGYEQYF. In DNA, the CDR3 is TGTGCCAGCAGCCAAGCGTGGACTAGCGGTTCCCCAGGTTACGAGCAGTACTTC.

This rearrangement joins TRBV5-1 to TRBJ2-7, with 12 positions matching TRBD2. Germline lookup yields CDR1 SGHRS and CDR2 YFSETQ. This CDR3 is 17 amino acids long. J gave up 0 bases and V 0 bases, and 4 bases lay outside the gene matches. As DNA, the CDR3 is TGCGCCAGCAGCTTGGGGACTAGCGGGGCAAGCTCCTACGAGCAGTACGTC. Amino acid sequence: CASSLGTSGASSYEQYV.

By sample share, this clonotype is medium-sized. The CDR3 DNA sequence: TGTGCCAGCAGCCTACCCCCGACAGCGAACACTGAAGCTTTCTTT. Its translation is CASSLPPTANTEAFF. J is TRBJ1-1 and V is TRBV7-6; TRBD1 might be the D (5 bases). Trimming pared 5 bases from V and 1 base from J, leaving 14 bases between. The CDR3 runs 15 residues. CDR1 is SGHVS and CDR2 is FNYEAQ in the germline V gene.

This clonotype was found a few times. The V call is TRBV19, the J call TRBJ2-1, with 10 nucleotides matching TRBD2. J gave up 0 bases and V 11 bases, and 16 bases lay outside the gene matches. The CDR3 length is 18 residues. CDR1 is LNHDA, CDR2 SQIVND, per germline (reference sequence). CDR3 sequence: CAPSPQRGGQSSYNEQFF. The CDR3 nucleotides read TGTGCCCCGAGCCCCCAGCGGGGGGGACAAAGCTCCTACAATGAGCAGTTCTTC.

Only a few counts were recorded for this clonotype. The chain uses TRBV13 and TRBJ2-1; 9 nucleotides match TRBD1. Per germline, CDR1 PRHDT and CDR2 FYEKMQ (reference sequence). The CDR3 has 15 residues. The V segment lost 6 bases and the J segment 4 bases; nucleotides outside the gene matches: 7. CDR3 in amino acids: CASSSDRGWYNEQFF. In nucleotides, the CDR3 is TGTGCCAGCAGTTCCGACAGGGGGTGGTACAATGAGCAGTTCTTC.

There are many counts of this clonotype. The CDR3: CSAGQIGGGADTQYF. DNA of the CDR3: TGCAGTGCTGGACAGATCGGCGGGGGGGCAGATACGCAGTATTTT. This sequence joins TRBV20-1 and TRBJ2-3; TRBD2 matches at 9 bases. The CDR3 has 15 amino acids. V shed 5 bases, J shed 4 bases, and the junction held 10 bases outside the gene matches. Germline V gives CDR1 DFQATT, CDR2 SNEGSKA (reference sequence).

Only a few counts were recorded for this clonotype. The chain links TRBV5-1 to TRBJ1-2; 12 nucleotides match TRBD1. With 5 bases clipped from V and 6 bases from J, the junction kept 8 bases outside the gene matches. This CDR3 is built from 15 residues. Germline loops: CDR1 SGHRS, CDR2 YFSETQ. CDR3 sequence (DNA): TGCGCCAGCAGTTCTCCGGGACAGGGGGCCGATGGCTACACCTTC. This translates into CASSSPGQGADGYTF.

This clonotype appeared many times. The chain joins TRBV7-2 to TRBJ2-2; D uncertain. Trimming stripped 4 bases from V and 3 bases from J, with 9 bases between. The CDR3 extends over 14 amino acids. CDR1 is SGHTA, CDR2 FQGNSA, per germline. The CDR3 sequence is CASSSRLYTGELFF. The CDR3 bases are TGTGCCAGCAGCTCCCGACTGTACACCGGGGAGCTGTTTTTT.

The CDR3 coding sequence is TGTGCCAGCAGCCCCCCGGGGCGATATGGCTACACCTTC. Residues: CASSPPGRYGYTF. The chain is built from TRBV11-2 and TRBJ1-2, with D maybe TRBD1 (5 bases). Trimming stripped 5 bases from V and 5 bases from J, with 12 bases between. The V gene's germline CDR1 is SGHAT and CDR2 FQNNGV. The CDR3 contains 13 residues.

This chain connects TRBV4-2 to TRBJ2-3; the match to TRBD2 covers 7 bases. Trimming at V came to 0 bases and at J to 2 bases, leaving 5 bases not matched to a gene. The length of the CDR3 is 16 residues. CDR1 and CDR2 (germline): LGHNA, YNFKEQ. The chain's CDR3 is CASSQETAGPTDTQYF. DNA for the CDR3: TGTGCCAGCAGCCAAGAAACAGCGGGGCCCACAGATACGCAGTATTTT.

The V and J genes are TRBV5-6 and TRBJ1-2; no definite D call. Germline-derived CDR1 and CDR2 are SGHDT and YYEEEE. The CDR3 consists of 13 residues. Between the trimmed V and J ends, which lost 4 bases and 2 bases, there was a span of 9 bases. The CDR3 loop reads CASSTKENYGYTF. DNA of the CDR3: TGTGCCAGCAGCACTAAAGAAAACTATGGCTACACCTTC.

The rearrangement links TRBV7-2 to TRBJ1-2, with D unclear. CDR1 SGHTA and CDR2 FQGNSA come from the germline V gene. This CDR3 is 15 amino acids long. V gave up 0 bases and J gave up 2 bases, with 10 bases separating them. The CDR3 coding sequence is TGTGCCAGCAGCTTAGCGAGAGGGCCGAACTATGGCTACACCTTC. As protein: CASSLARGPNYGYTF.

The V gene is TRBV27, the J gene TRBJ1-1, with D maybe TRBD1 (6 bases). Trimming took 0 bases from V and 5 from J, leaving 13 bases between them. Germline values: CDR1 MNHEY, CDR2 SMNVEV (reference sequence). The CDR3 runs 15 residues. In DNA, the CDR3 is TGTGCCAGCAGTTTATCGCCGCAGGGGCGGACTGAAGCTTTCTTT. This encodes CASSLSPQGRTEAFF.

The table lists this clonotype with a few counts. V usage is TRBV4-3 and J usage is TRBJ2-5; possibly TRBD2 for D (7 bases). The CDR3 is 17 amino acids. In germline, CDR1 is LGHNA, CDR2 YSLEER. V was cut by 0 bases and J by 4 bases, with 18 bases left in between. The CDR3 DNA sequence: TGCGCCAGCAGCCAAGATTGGTCGGGGGGCCTAACAGAGACCCAGTACTTC. Its protein product is CASSQDWSGGLTETQYF.

In this sample, this clonotype turned up many times. CDR3 nucleotide sequence: TGTGCCAGCAGCCAAACTGGCAATGAGCAGTTCTTC. Translated: CASSQTGNEQFF. The genes are TRBV4-2 and TRBJ2-1; unclear D gene. The length of the CDR3 is 12 residues. V dropped 2 bases and J dropped 6 bases, with 5 bases sitting between them. Germline lookup yields CDR1 LGHNA and CDR2 YNFKEQ.

In this sample, this clonotype turned up a few times. The chain joins TRBV19 to TRBJ2-3; 7 nucleotides line up with TRBD2. Germline assignment: CDR1 LNHDA and CDR2 SQIVND (reference sequence). Unmatched junction bases numbered 20, after V lost 7 bases and J lost 1 base. The CDR3 spans 19 residues. Written as DNA, the CDR3 is TGTGCCAGTACTGCCGCATATTCGGGGGGATTTGGAGGCACAGATACGCAGTATTTT. Translated: CASTAAYSGGFGGTDTQYF. The full variable domain, completed using reference TRBV19 and TRBJ2-3, is DGGITQSPKYLFRKEGQNVTLSCEQNLNHDAMYWYRQDPGQGLRLIYYSQIVNDFQKGDIAEGYSVSREKKESFPLTVTSAQKNPTAFYLCASTAAYSGGFGGTDTQYFGPGTRLTVL.

V usage is TRBV15 and J usage is TRBJ2-5; D might be TRBD1 (6 bases). V was clipped by 8 bases and J by 2 bases, with 15 bases between them. In germline, CDR1 is LNHNV, CDR2 YYDKDF (reference sequence). The CDR3 sequence is 14 residues long. This chain's CDR3 is CATEVWQGQETQYF. The DNA for the CDR3 is TGTGCCACCGAGGTGTGGCAGGGGCAAGAGACCCAGTACTTC.

Only a few counts were recorded for this clonotype. The chain recombines TRBV2 with TRBJ1-4; a possible D gene is TRBD1 (6 bases). Trimming left V 8 bases short and J 8 bases short, with 15 bases between. Looked up from germline, CDR1 is SNHLY and CDR2 is FYNNEI. The CDR3 length is 13 residues. Here the CDR3 DNA reads TGTGCCAGCCGGCGGCAGGGGCGAGAAAAACTGTTTTTT. Its translation: CASRRQGREKLFF.